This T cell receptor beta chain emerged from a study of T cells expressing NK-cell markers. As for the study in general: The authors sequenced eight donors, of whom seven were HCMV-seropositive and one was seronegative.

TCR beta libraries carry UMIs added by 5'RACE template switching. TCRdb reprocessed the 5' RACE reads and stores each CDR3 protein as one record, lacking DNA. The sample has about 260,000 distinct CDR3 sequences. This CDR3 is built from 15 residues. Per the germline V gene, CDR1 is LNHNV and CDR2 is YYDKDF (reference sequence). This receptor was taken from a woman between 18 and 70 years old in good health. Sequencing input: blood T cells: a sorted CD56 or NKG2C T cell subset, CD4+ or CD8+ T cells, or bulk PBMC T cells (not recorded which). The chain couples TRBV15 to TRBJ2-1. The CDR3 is CATSSYGVMENEQFF. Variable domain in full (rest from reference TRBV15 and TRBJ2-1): DAMVIQNPRYQVTQFGKPVTLSCSQTLNHNVMYWYQQKSSQAPKLLFHYYDKDFNNEADTPDNFQSRRPNTSFCFLDIRSPGLGDTAMYLCATSSYGVMENEQFFGPGTRLTVL.